This entry describes one TCR beta chain. Its antigen is still unknown. This sample is drawn from a study of T cells in localized non-small cell lung cancer. The study's findings and limits: Uninvolved adjacent lung had more T cell clonality than any other tissue, topping tumor. Sequencing, confined to only one tumor region, leaves heterogeneity possible.

The method was immunoSEQ multiplex PCR; TCRdb's version includes in-frame clones alone and lacks a portion of them. Seen here are fewer than 20,000 clones, around 82% observed once, and the top ten hold roughly 36%. The sequence came from a male donor older than 55 with stage III lung adenocarcinoma. Sequenced material: peripheral blood, taken before any cancer treatment.

As DNA, the CDR3 is TGTGCCAGCAGCTTAAACAGCGGGGGGTCCAATGAGCAGTTCTTC. Its translation is CASSLNSGGSNEQFF. This chain uses TRBV7-2 with TRBJ2-1, with 9 bases that match TRBD2. The CDR3 has 15 residues. The trim removed 2 bases at V and 6 bases at J, leaving 5 bases unmatched. The germline V gene encodes CDR1 SGHTA and CDR2 FQGNSA.